This T cell receptor beta chain was recorded in a study of cytomegalovirus exposure and HLA in healthy donors. The PCR had 60 Vbeta and 13 Jbeta primers. Here immunoSEQ multiplex PCR was the method, and the copy in TCRdb shows in-frame clones only, minus some. The data hold 120,000 to 150,000 clones, with approximately 86% observed a single time. The CDR3 has 15 residues. CDR1 is SGHTA, CDR2 FQGNSA, per germline. Trimming cost V 1 base and J 5 bases; bases outside gene matches: 6. The chain employs TRBV7-2 and TRBJ2-5; 8 positions match TRBD1. Sequenced: PBMCs. The source is a woman aged 40 to 50 in good health and CMV-seronegative. CDR3 region: CASSLVTGGRETQYF. CDR3 DNA: TGTGCCAGCAGCTTAGTTACAGGGGGACGGGAGACCCAGTACTTC. The entire variable domain, with the rest obtained from reference TRBV7-2 and TRBJ2-5, is as follows: GAGVSQSPSNKVTEKGKDVELRCDPISGHTALYWYRQSLGQGLEFLIYFQGNSAPDKSGLPSDRFSAERTGGSVSTLTIQRTQQEDSAVYLCASSLVTGGRETQYFGPGTRLLVL.